One and the same sample provided the 14 T cell receptor beta chains below, sequenced in a study of T cells in Graves' hyperthyroidism and ophthalmopathy. Using RNA transcripts as the source, TCR beta CDR3 regions were amplified. When the TCR CDR3 underwent first-round RT-PCR, the HTBI primer set was used. TCRdb re-analysed the multiplex PCR reads in MiXCR, keeping a single row per CDR3 protein. This sample carries 560,000 or so distinct CDR3 sequences, under 60% of them seen once, and the ten largest clones take just over 8%. The sample consisted of peripheral blood or thyroid tissue (not recorded which). Source of these receptors: a woman aged 18-29 years with Graves' hyperthyroidism.

About this clonotype: Germline and junction disagree at one end, which may indicate a read error. The chain uses TRBV5-1 and TRBJ1-2, with TRBD1 as a possible D gene (6 bases). The CDR3 extends over 14 amino acids. Per germline, CDR1 SGHRS and CDR2 YFSETQ. The CDR3 region has the DNA TGCGCCAGCAACGAGGACAGTTTAAGATATGGCTGCACCTTC. It translates to CASNEDSLRYGCTF.

This chain links TRBV2 with TRBJ1-3; tentative D call: TRBD1 (5 bases). Looked up from germline, CDR1 is SNHLY and CDR2 is FYNNEI. This CDR3 spans 15 amino acids. V lost 5 bases, J lost 0 bases, and 11 bases lay in between. CDR3 nucleotide sequence: TGTGCCAGCAGTCCGGGACTGAACTCTGGAAACACCATATATTTT. This translates into CASSPGLNSGNTIYF.

This clonotype was observed a few times. The chain carries TRBV25-1 and TRBJ1-2; no reliable D call. Trimming left V 3 bases short and J 6 bases short, with 11 bases between. Germline CDR1 is MGHDK and CDR2 is SYGVNS. This CDR3 is 13 amino acids long. CDR3 nucleotide sequence: TGTGCCAGCAGTGATGTGGGTTTCGATGGCTACACCTTC. Translation: CASSDVGFDGYTF.

J is TRBJ2-2 and V is TRBV7-8; weak D call: TRBD2 (6 bases). Per germline, CDR1 SGHVS and CDR2 FQNEAQ. The CDR3 totals 16 residues. V was cut by 1 base and J by 2 bases, with 11 bases left in between. CDR3 nucleotides: TGTGCCAGCAGCTTAGGGCGGGGATACAACACCGGGGAGCTGTTTTTT. Protein product: CASSLGRGYNTGELFF.

The J gene is TRBJ2-5, the V gene TRBV5-1; TRBD2 might be the D (6 bases). V lost 2 bases, J lost 5 bases, and 13 bases lay in between. CDR3 length: 14 residues. Germline CDR1 reads SGHRS; CDR2 reads YFSETQ. CDR3 DNA sequence: TGCGCCAGCAGCTTATCCGGGAGTATGGAGACCCAGTACTTC. As protein: CASSLSGSMETQYF. Complete variable domain (other parts from reference TRBV5-1 and TRBJ2-5): KAGVTQTPRYLIKTRGQQVTLSCSPISGHRSVSWYQQTPGQGLQFLFEYFSETQRNKGNFPGRFSGRQFSNSRSEMNVSTLELGDSALYLCASSLSGSMETQYFGPGTRLLVL.

V and J are TRBV20-1 and TRBJ2-5, with 7 bases identical to TRBD2. The CDR3 spans 15 residues. V was pared by 0 bases and J by 1 base, with 5 bases of the junction left unmatched. CDR1 is DFQATT, CDR2 SNEGSKA, per germline (reference sequence). CDR3 loop: CSARDHASGQETQYF. CDR3 nucleotides: TGCAGTGCTAGAGATCACGCTAGCGGCCAAGAGACCCAGTACTTC.

This clonotype showed up just a few times. The chain has TRBV9 and TRBJ2-7; 9 nucleotides match TRBD2. CDR1 and CDR2 from the germline V gene are SGDLS and YYNGEE. The V gene end was trimmed by 1 base and the J gene end by 2 bases; junction bases not matched to a gene: 4. This CDR3 comprises 15 residues. CDR3 sequence (DNA): TGTGCCAGCAGCGTAACTTCTAGCGGGACCTACGAGCAGTACTTC. It specifies CASSVTSSGTYEQYF. Drawing the rest from reference TRBV9 and TRBJ2-7, the complete variable domain is DSGVTQTPKHLITATGQRVTLRCSPRSGDLSVYWYQQSLDQGLQFLIQYYNGEERAKGNILERFSAQQFPDLHSELNLSSLELGDSALYFCASSVTSSGTYEQYFGPGTRLTVT.

This clonotype was counted only a few times. The chain uses TRBV19 and TRBJ1-1, with unresolved D. The CDR3 contains 15 residues. Germline assignment: CDR1 LNHDA and CDR2 SQIVND (reference sequence). The V end was cut by 1 base, the J end by 4 bases, with 13 bases between. The CDR3 bases are TGTGCCAGTAGTATAGGTCTTCCTGGCGGCACTGAAGCTTTCTTT. Its protein is CASSIGLPGGTEAFF.

The genes are TRBV20-1 and TRBJ2-5, with 14 bases lining up with TRBD2. The J segment lost 5 bases and the V segment lost 5 bases, leaving 10 bases of the junction unmatched. Germline assignment: CDR1 DFQATT and CDR2 SNEGSKA (reference sequence). This CDR3 region has 16 residues. This chain's CDR3 is CSAGRKRLAGGETQYF. The CDR3 coding sequence is TGCAGTGCTGGCCGGAAAAGACTAGCGGGAGGGGAGACCCAGTACTTC.

This clonotype occurred once. One base away lies a much larger clone, so this may be a sequencing read error. The chain links TRBV29-1 to TRBJ1-5, with 9 bases aligning to TRBD1. The CDR3 runs to 14 residues. CDR1 SQVTM and CDR2 ANQGSEA come from the germline V gene. The V and J ends lost 3 bases and 9 bases, in that order; junction bases with no gene match: 9. The CDR3 DNA reads TGCAGCGTTGAGATACAGGGGGCAGCGGGGCCCCAGCATTTT. Protein: CSVEIQGAAGPQHF.

This rearrangement joins TRBV13 to TRBJ2-2, with a possible D match to TRBD1 (6 bases). V lost 5 bases and J 3 bases, leaving 13 bases between the germline ends. CDR3 length: 15 amino acids. Per the germline V gene, CDR1 is PRHDT and CDR2 is FYEKMQ (reference sequence). Here the CDR3 reads CASSPRQVHTGELFF. The CDR3 DNA sequence: TGTGCCAGCAGCCCCCGACAGGTCCACACCGGGGAGCTGTTTTTT.

J is TRBJ1-2 and V is TRBV25-1, with 10 bases identical to TRBD1. Germline CDR1 reads MGHDK; CDR2 reads SYGVNS. V gave up 4 bases and J gave up 5 bases; unmatched junction bases: 10. CDR3 length equals 16 residues. The CDR3 spells CASSARRTGGRYGYTF. The CDR3, as DNA: TGTGCCAGCAGTGCTAGAAGGACAGGGGGGAGGTATGGCTACACCTTC.

This clonotype appeared many times. The J gene is TRBJ2-5, the V gene TRBV7-3; TRBD2 matches 11 bases. The CDR3 loop spans 16 amino acids. V lost 3 bases to trimming and J lost 2 bases; unmatched junction nucleotides: 5. CDR1 is SGHTA and CDR2 is FQGTGA in the germline V gene. CDR3 loop: CASSLEGLAGQETQYF. The CDR3 DNA follows: TGTGCCAGCAGCTTGGAAGGACTAGCGGGTCAAGAGACCCAGTACTTC.

This chain joins TRBV29-1 and TRBJ2-7; D is undetermined. Germline lookup yields CDR1 SQVTM and CDR2 ANQGSEA. V dropped 1 base and J dropped 3 bases, with 7 bases sitting between them. The CDR3 sequence is 12 residues long. The CDR3 DNA is TGCAGCGTTGAAGGACATTTCTACGAGCAGTACTTC. It codes for CSVEGHFYEQYF.